This entry is about one T cell receptor (beta chain). Its cognate antigen is unknown. Uncontrolled infection, other autoimmune disease, pregnancy or lactation disqualified patients from enrolment. The source of the sample is a study of T cells in Graves' hyperthyroidism and ophthalmopathy. Whole-study results and caveats: Ophthalmopathy could be told apart from stable hyperthyroidism with a 13 V-J model.

CDR1 is GTSNPN, CDR2 SVGIG, per germline (reference sequence). The CDR3 spans 15 residues. Trimming left V 1 base short and J 0 bases short, with 10 bases between. From RNA transcripts, TCR beta CDR3 regions were amplified. The HTBI primer set was used in a first-round RT-PCR of the TCR CDR3. Each CDR3 protein gets one entry after TCRdb re-called the multiplex PCR reads with MiXCR. The sample lists roughly 660,000 distinct CDR3 sequences, about 18% occurring once. The J gene is TRBJ1-3, the V gene TRBV30; D remains unclear. Sequenced sample: blood. The TCR sequence derives from a man aged 45-65 years with Graves' hyperthyroidism. CDR3 nucleotides: TGTGCCTGGAGTGCCGGCCAGTCCTCTGGAAACACCATATATTTT. This encodes CAWSAGQSSGNTIYF.